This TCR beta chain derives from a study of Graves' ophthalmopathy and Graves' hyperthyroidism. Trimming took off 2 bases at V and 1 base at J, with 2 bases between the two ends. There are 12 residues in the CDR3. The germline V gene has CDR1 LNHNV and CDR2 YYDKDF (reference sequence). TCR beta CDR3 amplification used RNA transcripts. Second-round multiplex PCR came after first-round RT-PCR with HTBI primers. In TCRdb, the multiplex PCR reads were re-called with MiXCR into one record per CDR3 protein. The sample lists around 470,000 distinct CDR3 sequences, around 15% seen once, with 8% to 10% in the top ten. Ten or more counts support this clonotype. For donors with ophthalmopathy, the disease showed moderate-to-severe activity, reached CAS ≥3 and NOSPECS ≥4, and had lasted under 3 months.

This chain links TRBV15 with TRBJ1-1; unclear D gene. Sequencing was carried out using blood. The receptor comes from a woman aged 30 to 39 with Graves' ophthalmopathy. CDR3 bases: TGTGCCACCAGCAGAACGAACACTGAAGCTTTCTTT. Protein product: CATSRTNTEAFF.